These T cell receptor beta chains were read from a single sample in a study of cytomegalovirus exposure and HLA in healthy donors. Data came from immunoSEQ multiplex PCR; TCRdb stores just in-frame clones and leaves some out. There are about 180,000 clones in the sample; 75% to 85% occur only once, and less than 1.5% lies in the top ten. The sample consisted of PBMCs. These receptors originate from a young woman in good health and CMV-seropositive. CDR3s include the opening cysteine and the closing phenylalanine or tryptophan. The D gene is left open where the match is weak. Part of the rows lack a size; the others show once, few, many or a class for expanded clones.

TRBD2,TRBV10-3,TRBJ2-3,NA,TGTGCCATCAGCCGGACCGGGACTAGCGGGGCCAGCACAGATACGCAGTATTTT,CAISRTGTSGASTDTQYF
TRBD1,TRBV6-1,TRBJ1-5,NA,TGTGCCAGTAGATTGACAGGGGGAGATCAGCCCCAGCATTTT,CASRLTGGDQPQHF
NA,TRBV28,TRBJ1-1,NA,TGTGCCAGCAGTTCCCCCCTTCAAGGGGCTGTCACTGAAGCTTTCTTT,CASSSPLQGAVTEAFF
NA,TRBV25-1,TRBJ2-5,NA,TGTGCCAGCAGTGACCTCGGACAGTTCAGGCACCTCCAAGAGACCCAGTACTTC,CASSDLGQFRHLQETQYF
TRBD1,TRBV30,TRBJ2-7,few,TGTGCCTGGAGGAGACAGGGTCTCTCAGCCGAGCAGTACTTC,CAWRRQGLSAEQYF
TRBD2,TRBV9,TRBJ2-2,NA,TGTGCCAGCATCGGGGCGGGAGTGTACACCGGGGAGCTGTTTTTT,CASIGAGVYTGELFF
TRBD2,TRBV28,TRBJ2-1,NA,TGTGCCAGCAGTAACGATAGCGGGAGGGCCTACAATGAGCAGTTCTTC,CASSNDSGRAYNEQFF
TRBD1,TRBV19,TRBJ1-5,NA,TGTGCCAGTAGTAAACTAACAGGGGGCTTAGGTCAGCCCCAGCATTTT,CASSKLTGGLGQPQHF
TRBD2,TRBV28,TRBJ2-2,NA,TGTGCCAGCAGACGACTAGCGGAGACCGGGGAGCTGTTTTTT,CASRRLAETGELFF
TRBD2,TRBV4-3,TRBJ2-1,NA,TGCGCCAGCAGCCAAACGACTAGCGGGGTATACAATGAGCAGTTCTTC,CASSQTTSGVYNEQFF
TRBD1,TRBV27,TRBJ1-2,few,TGTGCCAGCAGTTTAGGGACAGGGGGCCGAAACTATGGCTACACCTTC,CASSLGTGGRNYGYTF
TRBD2,TRBV11-2,TRBJ2-5,few,TGTGCCAGCAGCTTCAGGCCGACTAGCGCCCACCTCGGGCAAGAGACCCAGTACTTC,CASSFRPTSAHLGQETQYF
TRBD1,TRBV6-6,TRBJ1-2,NA,TGTGCCAGCAGTGAGGACAGGGATGTTTGGGGCTACACCTTC,CASSEDRDVWGYTF
TRBD1,TRBV5-1,TRBJ2-5,NA,TGCGCCAGCAGCCCTTGGGGACAGGGATACCAAGAGACCCAGTACTTC,CASSPWGQGYQETQYF
NA,TRBV25-1,TRBJ2-1,NA,TGTGCCAGCAGTGCGTACAATGAGCAGTTCTTC,CASSAYNEQFF
TRBD1,TRBV2,TRBJ2-1,NA,TGTGCCAGCGTCCTCAAAAAAAAGTCCGGGACAGCTTCCTACAATGAGCAGTTCTTC,CASVLKKKSGTASYNEQFF
NA,TRBV5-6,TRBJ1-3,NA,TGTGCCAGCAGCTTGAGCTTTAGGCAGGGCTCGGACACCATATATTTT,CASSLSFRQGSDTIYF
NA,TRBV9,TRBJ2-2,once,TGTGCCAGCAGCGCCCTGGGGGACTCAACGAACACCGGGGAGCTGTTTTTT,CASSALGDSTNTGELFF
TRBD1,TRBV25-1,TRBJ1-5,NA,TGTGCCAGCAGTGAACAGGGGGCAGGTAATCAGCCCCAGCATTTT,CASSEQGAGNQPQHF
NA,TRBV27,TRBJ1-5,NA,TGTGCCAGCAGTTTTAATAGAGCGGGGGCAGGACAGCCCCAGCATTTT,CASSFNRAGAGQPQHF